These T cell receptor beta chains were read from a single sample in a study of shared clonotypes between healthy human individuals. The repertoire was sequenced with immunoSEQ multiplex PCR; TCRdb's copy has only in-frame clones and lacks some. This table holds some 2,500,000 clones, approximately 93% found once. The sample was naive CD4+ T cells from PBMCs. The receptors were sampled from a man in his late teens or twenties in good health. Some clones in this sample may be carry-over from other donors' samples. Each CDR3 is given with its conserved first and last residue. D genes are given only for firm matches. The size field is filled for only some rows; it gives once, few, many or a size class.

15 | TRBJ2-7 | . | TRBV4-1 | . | CASSPGRTVPYEQYF | TGCGCCAGCAGCCCGGGTCGGACGGTCCCCTACGAGCAGTACTTC
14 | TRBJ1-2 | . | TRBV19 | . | CASSIREAHYGYTF | TGTGCCAGTAGTATCCGGGAGGCCCACTATGGCTACACCTTC
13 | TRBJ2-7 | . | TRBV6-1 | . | CATANLHSYEQYF | TGTGCCACGGCCAACCTTCACTCCTACGAGCAGTACTTC
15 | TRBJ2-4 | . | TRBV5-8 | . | CASSLGLLAKNIQYF | TGTGCCAGCAGCTTGGGTCTGTTAGCCAAAAACATTCAGTACTTC
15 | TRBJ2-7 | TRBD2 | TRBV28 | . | CASRLTPGLAAEQYF | TGTGCCAGCAGACTCACACCGGGACTAGCTGCCGAGCAGTACTTC
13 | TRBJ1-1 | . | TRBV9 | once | CASSSDLNTEAFF | TGTGCCAGCAGCTCGGACCTTAACACTGAAGCTTTCTTT
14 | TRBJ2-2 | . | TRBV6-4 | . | CASGAVLNTGELFF | TGTGCCAGCGGAGCGGTACTAAACACCGGGGAGCTGTTTTTT
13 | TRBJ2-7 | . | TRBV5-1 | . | CASSLVSQYEQYF | TGCGCCAGCAGCTTGGTTTCGCAGTACGAGCAGTACTTC
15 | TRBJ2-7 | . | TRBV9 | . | CASSVASGDYYEQYF | TGTGCCAGCAGCGTAGCTTCTGGCGACTACTACGAGCAGTACTTC
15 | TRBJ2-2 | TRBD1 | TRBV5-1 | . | CASSRDSPNTGELFF | TGCGCCAGCAGCCGGGACAGTCCGAACACCGGGGAGCTGTTTTTT
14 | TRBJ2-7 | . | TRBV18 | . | CASSLSSKASEQYF | TGTGCCAGCTCTCTATCCTCAAAGGCATCCGAGCAGTACTTC
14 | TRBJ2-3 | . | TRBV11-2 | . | CASSLLWGTDTQYF | TGTGCCAGCAGCTTGCTCTGGGGCACAGATACGCAGTATTTT
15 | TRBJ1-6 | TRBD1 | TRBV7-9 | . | CASSLVGTGNSPLHF | TGTGCCAGCAGCTTAGTTGGGACAGGCAATTCACCCCTCCACTTT
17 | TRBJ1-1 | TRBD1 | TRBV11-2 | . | CASSFRTGKYLNTEAFF | TGTGCCAGCAGCTTCCGGACAGGGAAGTACCTGAACACTGAAGCTTTCTTT